This TCR beta chain stems from a study of CD8 T cells in acute hepatitis C reinfection. At the level of the study: TCRbeta of HCV NS3-1073-specific CD8+ T cells was profiled.

Time point specified: naive CD8 control sorted from an acute-time-point sample. Generated by immunoSEQ multiplex PCR, the TCRdb table keeps only in-frame clones and is missing some. The data hold tens of thousands of clones, with 70% to 90% observed a single time. V lost 1 base, J lost 5 bases, and 5 bases stayed unmatched. The CDR3 is 14 amino acids. CDR1 KGHSH and CDR2 LQKENI come from the germline V gene. The specimen sequenced was naive CD8+ T cells from PBMCs. The sequence came from a woman younger than 30 who spontaneously cleared hepatitis C infection. The chain has TRBV18 and TRBJ2-7; 7 nucleotides line up with TRBD1. As DNA, the CDR3 is TGTGCCAGCTCACCACTTGACAGGGTGAACGAGCAGTACTTC. Residues: CASSPLDRVNEQYF.